The sequence of this T cell receptor (beta chain) was determined in a study of shared clonotypes between healthy human individuals. Study in general: A couple of women and a few men aged 18 to 49 served as donors.

Division of CD4+ cells produced a CD45RA+ naive subset and a CD45RA-negative memory subset. As to this clone: Its antigen is as yet unknown.

Whole-study findings and limits: Compared with memory subsets, naive subsets generally had larger estimated richness.

The germline gives CDR1 SNHLY, CDR2 FYNNEI. After removal of 6 bases from V and 8 bases from J, the junction contained 18 bases not matched to a gene. The CDR3 runs to 17 residues. The assay was run at deep level. The data were produced by immunoSEQ multiplex PCR, yet TCRdb's version contains in-frame clones alone and is incomplete. The data show more than 400,000 clones, about 96% seen once. The chain combines TRBV2 with TRBJ1-1; 10 nucleotides line up with TRBD1. The source of this sequence is a woman under 40 in good health. The material sequenced was naive CD4+ T cells sorted from blood. The subset is: CD45RA+ positively selected. CDR3 residues: CASSQGTGVEHRLEAFF. The CDR3 DNA reads as TGTGCCAGCAGCCAGGGGACAGGGGTTGAACACCGACTAGAAGCTTTCTTT.